Below are 17 T cell receptor beta chains sequenced from a single sample in a study of neurological immune-mediated disorders. TCRdb re-called the 5' RACE reads through MiXCR, storing one row per CDR3 protein. The data hold approximately 87,000 distinct CDR3 sequences, with 13% to 15% observed a single time. Material for sequencing was PBMCs. The receptors derive from a woman aged 45-65 years in good health.

At least ten counts were recorded for this clonotype. This chain uses TRBV5-1 with TRBJ2-1, with D perhaps matching TRBD1 (6 bases). CDR3 size: 17 residues. From germline, CDR1 is SGHRS and CDR2 YFSETQ. The V gene lost 0 bases and the J gene lost 2 bases, with 15 bases spanning the gap. CDR3 amino acids: CASSLAVPGDAYNEQFF. The CDR3 region has the DNA TGCGCCAGCAGCTTGGCCGTACCAGGGGATGCCTACAATGAGCAGTTCTTC.

This clonotype occurred many times. The chain joins TRBV12-3 or TRBV12-4 to TRBJ2-3, with no clear D. Trimming shortened V by 0 bases and J by 8 bases, and 12 bases separated the two germline ends. This CDR3 is built from 14 residues. The CDR3 is CASSLAAGFTTQYF. For the CDR3, the DNA is TGTGCCAGCAGTTTAGCGGCAGGCTTCACTACGCAGTATTTT.

By proportion, this clonotype is medium-sized. The chain links TRBV5-1 to TRBJ1-2; 9 bases map to TRBD1. The CDR3 length is 13 residues. The germline V gene has CDR1 SGHRS and CDR2 YFSETQ. Trimming removed 4 bases from V and 11 bases from J; junction bases left unmatched: 9. The CDR3 loop is CASSTTRDRVYTF. The CDR3, as DNA: TGCGCCAGCAGCACAACCCGGGACAGGGTATACACCTTC. Combining the CDR3 with reference TRBV5-1 and TRBJ1-2 gives the whole variable domain KAGVTQTPRYLIKTRGQQVTLSCSPISGHRSVSWYQQTPGQGLQFLFEYFSETQRNKGNFPGRFSGRQFSNSRSEMNVSTLELGDSALYLCASSTTRDRVYTFGSGTRLTVV.

In its sample, this clonotype was seen many times. V and J are TRBV28 and TRBJ2-1; 7 nucleotides align to TRBD2. Germline loops: CDR1 MDHEN, CDR2 SYDVKM. The CDR3 runs 16 residues. With V trimmed by 7 bases and J by 3 bases, 12 bases remained unmatched. The CDR3: CASNAATSEHYNEQFF. In DNA, the CDR3 is TGTGCCAGCAATGCTGCTACTAGCGAACACTACAATGAGCAGTTCTTC.

This clonotype was detected many times. The CDR3 reads CASCKGPQETQYF. The CDR3 DNA reads as TGCGCCAGCTGTAAGGGACCTCAAGAGACCCAGTACTTC. The chain links TRBV5-1 to TRBJ2-5; the D gene could be TRBD1 or TRBD2 (5 bases each). CDR1 is SGHRS, CDR2 YFSETQ, per germline. With 7 bases removed from V and 2 bases from J, the gap between germline ends came to 12 bases. CDR3 size: 13 residues.

This clonotype was detected ten times or more. J is TRBJ1-1 and V is TRBV20-1; 7 bases map to TRBD1. This CDR3 has 13 amino acids. Looked up from germline, CDR1 is DFQATT and CDR2 is SNEGSKA (reference sequence). The ends lost 3 bases at V and 1 base at J; junction bases unmatched: 2. CDR3 amino acids: CSASHRGNTEAFF. CDR3 nucleotide sequence: TGCAGTGCTAGCCACAGGGGGAACACTGAAGCTTTCTTT.

Many counts were recorded for this clonotype. This chain connects TRBV5-5 to TRBJ2-1; D not certain. This CDR3 contains 13 residues. Between the trimmed V and J ends, which lost 1 base and 5 bases, there was a span of 7 bases. Germline V gives CDR1 SGHKS, CDR2 YYEKEE (reference sequence). CDR3 residues: CASSLLLDNEQFF. As DNA, the CDR3 is TGTGCCAGCAGCTTGCTTCTCGACAATGAGCAGTTCTTC.

This clonotype was seen at least ten times. V and J are TRBV5-1 and TRBJ1-6, with 7 bases matching TRBD1. Trimming cost V 2 bases and J 5 bases; bases outside gene matches: 4. Germline values: CDR1 SGHRS, CDR2 YFSETQ. The CDR3 is made up of 15 amino acids. This chain's CDR3 is CASSFTGDNNSPLHF. The CDR3 nucleotides are TGCGCCAGCAGCTTCACAGGGGATAATAATTCACCCCTCCACTTT. The full variable domain, its missing parts supplied by reference TRBV5-1 and TRBJ1-6, is KAGVTQTPRYLIKTRGQQVTLSCSPISGHRSVSWYQQTPGQGLQFLFEYFSETQRNKGNFPGRFSGRQFSNSRSEMNVSTLELGDSALYLCASSFTGDNNSPLHFGNGTRLTVT.

This clonotype was observed many times. The CDR3 DNA reads TGTGCCTGCACGACCGGGACTAGCGGGGTTATCGGCGAGCAGTACTTC. Protein sequence: CACTTGTSGVIGEQYF. V and J are TRBV12-3 or TRBV12-4 and TRBJ2-7; TRBD2 matches 13 bases. The ends lost 11 bases at V and 6 bases at J; junction bases unmatched: 16. CDR3 length: 16 residues.

This clonotype has at least ten counts. The chain uses TRBV24-1 and TRBJ1-3, with D maybe TRBD1 (6 bases). Germline assignment: CDR1 KGHDR and CDR2 SFDVKD. The CDR3 sequence is 14 residues long. Trimming took off 5 bases at V and 0 bases at J, with 7 bases between the two ends. The CDR3 DNA sequence: TGTGCCACCAGTGCGACAGGCTCTGGAAACACCATATATTTT. It is translated as CATSATGSGNTIYF.

Concerning this clonotype itself: Possible read error: a much larger clone is one base away. The genes are TRBV20-1 and TRBJ2-7; 11 bases match TRBD2. The germline V gene has CDR1 DFQATT and CDR2 SNEGSKA (reference sequence). This CDR3 region has 15 residues. This CDR3 is CSAPTSTSGIYEKYF. The CDR3 DNA reads TGCAGTGCACCGACCTCGACTAGCGGGATATACGAGAAGTACTTC.

This chain connects TRBV14 to TRBJ2-1; 7 positions match TRBD2. CDR3 length: 18 residues. Trimming took 1 base from V and 0 from J; bases not matched to a gene: 9. Germline V lookup: CDR1 SGHDN, CDR2 FVKESK. CDR3 DNA sequence: TGTGCCAGCAGCCAAGTTTGGCGGCTAGCGGTCTCCTACAATGAGCAGTTCTTC. Translating gives CASSQVWRLAVSYNEQFF.

The V and J genes are TRBV15 and TRBJ1-2; D gene uncertain. This CDR3 region has 16 residues. Deletions cut 1 base from V and 0 bases from J, with 12 bases between. Germline-derived CDR1 and CDR2 are LNHNV and YYDKDF (reference sequence). The CDR3 nucleotides read TGTGCCACCAGCAGAGGAGGCAGCCAAGCTAACTATGGCTACACCTTC. Amino acids: CATSRGGSQANYGYTF.

This clonotype was counted at least ten times. This sequence joins TRBV7-9 and TRBJ1-6; D is possibly TRBD1 (6 bases). Germline V lookup: CDR1 SEHNR, CDR2 FQNEAQ (reference sequence). V was shortened by 4 bases and J by 4 bases, with 11 bases between the two germline ends. The CDR3 contains 15 residues. CDR3 DNA sequence: TGTGCCAGCAGCTCCCTTACAGGGTATAATTCACCCCTCCACTTT. This encodes CASSSLTGYNSPLHF.

This clonotype was recorded at least ten times. The chain recombines TRBV20-1 with TRBJ2-2, with 10 bases identical to TRBD2. V was clipped by 2 bases and J by 4 bases; unmatched bases: 4. Germline V CDR1 and CDR2: DFQATT, SNEGSKA (reference sequence). The CDR3 length is 15 residues. The chain's CDR3 is CSARIAGGATGELFF. CDR3 bases: TGCAGTGCTAGAATAGCGGGAGGTGCCACCGGGGAGCTGTTTTTT.

This clonotype appeared many times. This chain uses TRBV27 with TRBJ2-7; D possibly uses TRBD1 or TRBD2 (5 bases each). Germline V lookup: CDR1 MNHEY, CDR2 SMNVEV (reference sequence). There are 14 residues in the CDR3. The V and J ends lost 3 bases and 3 bases respectively, with 12 bases between them. This CDR3 is CASSFRDGFYEQYF. Here the CDR3 DNA reads TGTGCCAGCAGTTTTCGGGACGGATTCTACGAGCAGTACTTC.

A few counts support this clonotype. The J gene is TRBJ2-7, the V gene TRBV6-5; D remains unclear. Germline CDR1 MNHEY, CDR2 SVGAGI. This CDR3 has 14 amino acids. V was shortened by 0 bases and J by 7 bases, with 13 bases between the two germline ends. This CDR3 reads CASSYSYGSREQYF. CDR3 sequence (DNA): TGTGCCAGCAGTTACTCGTACGGCTCCCGGGAGCAGTACTTC.